This passage covers 19 T cell receptor beta chains from one sample sequenced in a study of T cells of healthy individuals listed by TCRdb under 2018. The library was generated by 5' RACE. Sequenced on an Illumina MiSeq. TCRdb's own reprocessing of the public reads used fastp at Q25 and MiXCR and kept productive beta chains. CDR3 protein duplicates are merged, each entry listing the most common genes and DNA. Within this sample are fewer than 70,000 distinct CDR3 sequences, with roughly 14% of them counted one time only. The top ten clones comprise 15% to 20% of the sample. The source of these receptors is a human donor in good health.

This clonotype was detected many times. This chain links TRBV10-3 with TRBJ2-7; the D is unclear. V was shortened by 7 bases and J by 2 bases, with 9 bases between the two germline ends. CDR3 size: 12 residues. The germline V gene has CDR1 ENHRY and CDR2 SYGVKD. CDR3 loop: CAIMSKAYEQYF. The CDR3 DNA sequence: TGTGCCATCATGTCTAAAGCCTACGAGCAGTACTTC.

Here the CDR3 DNA reads TGTGCCAGCAGCGTAGAGTCAAAATTAGTCCCTCCCTACGAGCAGTACTTC. It codes for CASSVESKLVPPYEQYF. The chain recombines TRBV9 with TRBJ2-7; D unresolved. Trimming stripped 0 bases from V and 2 bases from J, with 18 bases between. Germline CDR1 SGDLS, CDR2 YYNGEE. This CDR3 is 17 amino acids long.

This sequence joins TRBV6-2 or TRBV6-3 and TRBJ2-7; D might be TRBD1 or TRBD2, each matching 5 bases. This CDR3 is 13 amino acids long. Germline CDR1 MNHEY, CDR2 SVGEGT. V shed 6 bases and J shed 1 base, with 10 bases lying between them. CDR3 coding DNA: TGTGCCAGCAGGGGGACGGGATCCTACGAGCAGTACTTC. Translation gives CASRGTGSYEQYF.

This chain uses TRBV4-1 with TRBJ1-5; D might be TRBD1 (5 bases). Germline V gene data show CDR1 as MGHRA and CDR2 as YSYEKL. This CDR3 spans 16 amino acids. The V end was cut by 3 bases, the J end by 3 bases, with 15 bases between. The CDR3: CASSQQNQGYNQPQHF. Here the CDR3 DNA reads TGCGCCAGCAGCCAGCAAAACCAGGGATACAATCAGCCCCAGCATTTT.

This clonotype was seen at least ten times. The rearrangement links TRBV6-5 to TRBJ1-4, with 10 bases lining up with TRBD1. The length of the CDR3 is 15 residues. V was clipped by 6 bases and J by 8 bases; unmatched bases: 9. Germline-derived CDR1 and CDR2 are MNHEY and SVGAGI. CDR3 DNA sequence: TGTGCCAGCAGCCCACGACAGGGGGCTGTCGAAAAACTGTTTTTT. Its translation is CASSPRQGAVEKLFF.

This clonotype turned up a few times. The chain uses TRBV5-1 and TRBJ1-5; D is ambiguous. V lost 5 bases to trimming and J lost 2 bases, with 11 bases between them. This CDR3 contains 14 residues. Germline V lookup: CDR1 SGHRS, CDR2 YFSETQ. The CDR3 DNA sequence: TGCGCCAGCAGTGAAAGGGCCGGCAATCAGCCCCAGCATTTT. This gives the protein CASSERAGNQPQHF.

The chain has TRBV4-1 and TRBJ2-7; the D gene could be TRBD1 or TRBD2 (5 bases each). The CDR3 has 15 residues. V was clipped by 0 bases and J by 7 bases, with 16 bases between them. Germline CDR1 MGHRA, CDR2 YSYEKL. The CDR3 bases are TGCGCCAGCAGCCAAGAACCAGGGCTCTCGGGGGAGCAGTACTTC. Translated, it gives CASSQEPGLSGEQYF.

The chain combines TRBV6-1 with TRBJ2-4; D gene unclear. Per germline, CDR1 MNHNS and CDR2 SASEGT. Trimming removed 7 bases at V and 0 bases at J, with 4 bases between. This CDR3 is built from 12 residues. The CDR3 loop is CASTVAKNIQYF. The DNA of the CDR3 is TGTGCCAGCACCGTAGCCAAAAACATTCAGTACTTC.

This clonotype was seen at least ten times. The chain is built from TRBV7-8 and TRBJ2-1; D gene unclear. The CDR3 runs to 17 residues. The germline gives CDR1 SGHVS, CDR2 FQNEAQ. V lost 2 bases and J 0 bases, leaving 14 bases between the germline ends. The CDR3 loop is CASSLRTARSSYNEQFF. The DNA for the CDR3 is TGTGCCAGCAGCTTAAGGACCGCCCGTAGCTCCTACAATGAGCAGTTCTTC.

For this clonotype: Being one base from a much bigger clone, this may be a read error. The chain has TRBV2 and TRBJ2-1; 11 positions match TRBD2. CDR1 and CDR2 from the germline V gene are SNHLY and FYNNEI. There are 15 residues in the CDR3. Here the CDR3 reads CDSSPGLADYNEQFF. The CDR3, as DNA: TGTGACAGCAGTCCGGGACTAGCGGACTACAATGAGCAGTTCTTC. Filled out from reference TRBV2 and TRBJ2-1, the complete variable domain reads EPEVTQTPSHQVTQMGQEVILRCVPISNHLYFYWYRQILGQKVEFLVSFYNNEISEKSEIFDDQFSVERPDGSNFTLKIRSTKLEDSAMYFCDSSPGLADYNEQFFGPGTRLTVL.

The V call is TRBV21-1, the J call TRBJ2-7; TRBD2 is taken as the D call from the table, unchecked against the DNA. TRBV21-1 is shown as a pseudogene. CDR3 length: 18 residues. The CDR3, as DNA: TGTGCCAGCAGCAAAAGAGGCGGACTAGCGGGAGGGCATTACGAGCAGTACTTC. It encodes CASSKRGGLAGGHYEQYF.

This clonotype was counted many times. The chain employs TRBV18 and TRBJ2-7, with TRBD2 matching over 8 bases. CDR1 is KGHSH and CDR2 is LQKENI in the germline V gene. V was pared by 4 bases and J by 0 bases, with 8 bases of the junction left unmatched. The CDR3 has 16 residues. The DNA for the CDR3 is TGTGCCAGCTCACAACCAGGCGGGAGGAACTCCTACGAGCAGTACTTC. Translating it yields CASSQPGGRNSYEQYF.

This clonotype was observed a few times. The V call is TRBV28, the J call TRBJ2-7; 10 bases align to TRBD1. This CDR3 has 14 residues. Germline assignment: CDR1 MDHEN and CDR2 SYDVKM. Trimming removed 8 bases from V and 3 bases from J; junction bases left unmatched: 7. This chain's CDR3 is CASVTGTGVYEQYF. The CDR3 DNA reads TGTGCCAGCGTTACCGGGACAGGGGTCTACGAGCAGTACTTC.

In this sample, this clonotype turned up a few times. The J gene is TRBJ2-3, the V gene TRBV5-1; either TRBD1 or TRBD2 may supply D (5 bases each). CDR3 length equals 15 residues. The V gene's germline CDR1 is SGHRS and CDR2 YFSETQ. Trimming removed 4 bases at V and 10 bases at J, with 22 bases between. This CDR3 reads CASSLDGTDFDPQYF. The CDR3 nucleotides read TGCGCCAGCAGCCTGGACGGGACCGATTTTGATCCGCAGTATTTT.

By proportion, this clonotype is large. The CDR3 protein is CASSVGPKLNTEAFF. CDR3 DNA: TGTGCCAGCAGCGTAGGACCGAAGTTGAACACTGAAGCTTTCTTT. J is TRBJ1-1 and V is TRBV9, with D unresolved. The germline gives CDR1 SGDLS, CDR2 YYNGEE. The CDR3 sequence is 15 residues long. The germline V and J ends were trimmed by 0 bases and 0 bases, with 9 bases remaining between them.

The table lists this clonotype with a few counts. The chain is built from TRBV4-3 and TRBJ2-6; the match to TRBD1 covers 11 bases. Germline CDR1 LGHNA, CDR2 YSLEER. Unmatched junction bases numbered 5, after V lost 4 bases and J lost 0 bases. This CDR3 has 18 amino acids. The CDR3 bases are TGCGCCAGCAGCCTTCGGACAGGGGGCTTCTCTGGGGCCAACGTCCTGACTTTC. Amino acids: CASSLRTGGFSGANVLTF.

This clonotype was seen only a few times. Germline is not matched at one junction end, which may reflect a read error. This chain joins TRBV20-1 and TRBJ1-1, with TRBD1 matching over 9 bases. CDR1 and CDR2 from the germline V gene are DFQATT and SNEGSKA (reference sequence). The CDR3 length is 14 residues. The CDR3 coding sequence is TGCAGTGCTGGAGACAGGGGGATGAACACTGAAGCTTTCTTT. Protein: CSAGDRGMNTEAFF.

The gene calls are TRBV6-5 and TRBJ1-6; TRBD1 agrees at 8 bases. In germline, CDR1 is MNHEY, CDR2 SVGAGI. V was pared by 0 bases and J by 6 bases, with 1 base of the junction left unmatched. The CDR3 spans 15 residues. The CDR3 region is CASSYSTGVNSPLHF. CDR3 nucleotide sequence: TGTGCCAGCAGTTACTCGACAGGGGTTAATTCACCCCTCCACTTT.

This clonotype was recorded many times. The chain carries TRBV4-1 and TRBJ1-2; D is ambiguous. Germline CDR1 and CDR2: MGHRA and YSYEKL. The CDR3 is 14 residues long. V was clipped by 1 base and J by 6 bases, with 12 bases between them. The CDR3, as DNA: TGCGCCAGCAGCCAAGTTGGCAGCACAAATGGCTACACCTTC. Protein sequence: CASSQVGSTNGYTF.